This T cell receptor (beta chain) was captured by sequencing in a study of blood T cell repertoires in COVID-19. In the authors' methods: Scientists estimated how many nucleated cells there were by amplifying reference gene primers. Sequenced by immunoSEQ multiplex PCR; TCRdb stores in-frame clones only, minus some. The V and J calls and the clone size are those of that table, but D and trimming were determined from the DNA. The sample includes over 85,000 clones, around nine tenths of them seen just once. The germline V and J ends were trimmed by 3 bases and 5 bases, with 12 bases remaining between them. CDR1 SGHDT and CDR2 YYEEEE come from the germline V gene. The CDR3 spans 13 residues.

The TCR was taken from a woman aged 45 to 65 with acute or convalescent COVID-19. V and J are TRBV5-6 and TRBJ2-7, with a weak D call TRBD1 (6 bases). Sample: peripheral blood. The DNA for the CDR3 is TGTGCCAGCAGCTCCACAGGGTTCCACGAGCAGTACTTC. Its protein product is CASSSTGFHEQYF. Based on the CDR3 plus reference TRBV5-6 and TRBJ2-7, the full variable domain is DAGVTQSPTHLIKTRGQQVTLRCSPKSGHDTVSWYQQALGQGPQFIFQYYEEEERQRGNFPDRFSGHQFPNYSSELNVNALLLGDSALYLCASSSTGFHEQYFGPGTRLTVT.